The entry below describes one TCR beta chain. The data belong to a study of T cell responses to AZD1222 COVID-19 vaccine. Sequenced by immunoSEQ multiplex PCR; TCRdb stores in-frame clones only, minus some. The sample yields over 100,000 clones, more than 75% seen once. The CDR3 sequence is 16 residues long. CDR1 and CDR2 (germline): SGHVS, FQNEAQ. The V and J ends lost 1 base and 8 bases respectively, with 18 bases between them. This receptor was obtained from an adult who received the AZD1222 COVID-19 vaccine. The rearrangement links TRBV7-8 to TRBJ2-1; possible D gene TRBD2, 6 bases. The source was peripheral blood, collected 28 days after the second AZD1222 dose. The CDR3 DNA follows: TGTGCCAGCAGCTTAGAGGGGACTTCTCCTTGGTATGAGCAGTTCTTC. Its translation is CASSLEGTSPWYEQFF.